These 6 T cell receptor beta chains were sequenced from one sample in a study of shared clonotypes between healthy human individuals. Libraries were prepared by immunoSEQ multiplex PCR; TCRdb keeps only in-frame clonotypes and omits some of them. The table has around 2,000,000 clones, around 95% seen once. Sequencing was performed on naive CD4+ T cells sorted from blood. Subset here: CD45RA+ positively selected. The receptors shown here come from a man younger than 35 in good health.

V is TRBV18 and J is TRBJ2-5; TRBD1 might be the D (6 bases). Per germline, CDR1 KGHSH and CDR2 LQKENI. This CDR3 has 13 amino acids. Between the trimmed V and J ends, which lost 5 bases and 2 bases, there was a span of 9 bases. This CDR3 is CASSNGQQETQYF. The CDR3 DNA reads TGTGCCAGCTCAAACGGACAGCAAGAGACCCAGTACTTC.

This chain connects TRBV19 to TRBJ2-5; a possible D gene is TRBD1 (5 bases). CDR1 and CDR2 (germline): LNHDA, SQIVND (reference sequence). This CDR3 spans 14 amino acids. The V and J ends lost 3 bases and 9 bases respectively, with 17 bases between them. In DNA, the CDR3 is TGTGCCAGTAGTATGGCACAGGCCACAGGTGCCCAGTACTTC. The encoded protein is CASSMAQATGAQYF.

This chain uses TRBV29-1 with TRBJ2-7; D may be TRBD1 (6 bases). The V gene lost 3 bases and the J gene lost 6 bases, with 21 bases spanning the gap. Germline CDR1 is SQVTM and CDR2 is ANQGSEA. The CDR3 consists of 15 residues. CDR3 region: CSVETKAGVLSEQYF. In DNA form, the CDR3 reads TGCAGCGTTGAGACCAAGGCAGGGGTATTAAGCGAGCAGTACTTC.

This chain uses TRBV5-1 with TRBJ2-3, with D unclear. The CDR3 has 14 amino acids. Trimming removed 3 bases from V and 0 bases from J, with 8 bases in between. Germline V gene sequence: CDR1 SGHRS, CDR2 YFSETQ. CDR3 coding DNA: TGCGCCAGCAGCTCCATAATTAGCACAGATACGCAGTATTTT. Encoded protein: CASSSIISTDTQYF. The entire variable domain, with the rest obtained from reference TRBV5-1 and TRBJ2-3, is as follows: KAGVTQTPRYLIKTRGQQVTLSCSPISGHRSVSWYQQTPGQGLQFLFEYFSETQRNKGNFPGRFSGRQFSNSRSEMNVSTLELGDSALYLCASSSIISTDTQYFGPGTRLTVL.

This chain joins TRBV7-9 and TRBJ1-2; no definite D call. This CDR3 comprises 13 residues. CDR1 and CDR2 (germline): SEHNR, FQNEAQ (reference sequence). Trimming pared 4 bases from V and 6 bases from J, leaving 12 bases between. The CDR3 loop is CASSYREEDGYTF. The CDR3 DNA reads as TGTGCCAGCAGCTACCGGGAAGAGGATGGCTACACCTTC.

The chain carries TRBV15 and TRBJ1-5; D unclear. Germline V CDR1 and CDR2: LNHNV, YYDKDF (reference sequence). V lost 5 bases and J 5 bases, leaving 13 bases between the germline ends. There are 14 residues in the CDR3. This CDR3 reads CATSPGRRDQPQHF. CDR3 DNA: TGTGCCACCAGCCCCGGGCGAAGGGATCAGCCCCAGCATTTT.